This TCR beta chain derives from a study of metastatic and nonmetastatic thyroid tumors. Overall study context: Repertoires from blood and tumor or nodule tissue of malignant and benign thyroid patients were compared. Study-level findings and limits: Reportedly, malignant thyroid tumors had significantly higher TCR beta diversity than benign nodules, in blood and tumor.

TCRdb reassembled clones from the PCR reads with MiXCR. The sample consists of roughly 70,000 clones, about 17% of them appearing once. Each patient went into thyroid surgery without having received any treatment. The CDR3 has 13 amino acids. V was clipped by 6 bases and J by 0 bases, with 9 bases between them. Germline V gene sequence: CDR1 SNHLY, CDR2 FYNNEI. Turning to this clone: No antigen is known for it.

Source material: blood. The chain joins TRBV2 to TRBJ2-7; D is possibly TRBD1 (6 bases). The receptor was derived from a female donor with papillary thyroid cancer or a benign thyroid nodule (not recorded which). Some clones in this sample may be carry-over from other donors' samples. CDR3 residues: CASRVQGSYEQYF. Written as DNA, the CDR3 is TGTGCCAGCAGGGTACAGGGCTCCTACGAGCAGTACTTC.